Listed here are 5 T cell receptor beta chains from one sample, sequenced in a study of shared clonotypes between healthy human individuals. Data came from immunoSEQ multiplex PCR; TCRdb stores just in-frame clones and leaves some out. The sample holds approximately 2,000,000 clones, roughly 92% seen once. The sample was naive CD4+ T cells from PBMCs. The subset: CD45RA+ positively selected. These receptors all come from a man aged 18 to 29 in good health. Some clones in this sample may be carry-over from other donors' samples.

The chain uses TRBV4-2 and TRBJ1-3; D remains ambiguous. The V end lost 1 base, the J end lost 0 bases, and 16 bases lay between the germline ends. The germline V gene encodes CDR1 LGHNA and CDR2 YNFKEQ. This CDR3 region has 18 residues. The CDR3 reads CASSQVGWRSNSGNTIYF. In DNA form, the CDR3 reads TGTGCCAGCAGCCAAGTCGGTTGGCGTTCGAACTCTGGAAACACCATATATTTT.

V is TRBV28 and J is TRBJ2-5; no clear D gene. The J call may be faulty, since TRBJ2-7 better matches the DNA end. Germline CDR1 MDHEN, CDR2 SYDVKM. CDR3 length: 14 residues. The CDR3 protein is CASSSHEFVYEQYF. The CDR3 region has the DNA TGTGCCAGCAGTTCCCATGAGTTTGTATACGAGCAGTACTTC.

Only one count was recorded for this clone. This chain connects TRBV18 to TRBJ2-5; TRBD1 might be the D (5 bases). Trimming left V 0 bases short and J 2 bases short, with 10 bases between. Germline lookup yields CDR1 KGHSH and CDR2 LQKENI. This CDR3 is 15 amino acids long. The CDR3 sequence is CASSPPAQVQETQYF. DNA of the CDR3: TGTGCCAGCTCACCACCGGCACAGGTTCAAGAGACCCAGTACTTC. The whole variable domain, remainder taken from reference TRBV18 and TRBJ2-5, is NAGVMQNPRHLVRRRGQEARLRCSPMKGHSHVYWYRQLPEEGLKFMVYLQKENIIDESGMPKERFSAEFPKEGPSILRIQQVVRGDSAAYFCASSPPAQVQETQYFGPGTRLLVL.

The chain employs TRBV6-6 and TRBJ1-1, with TRBD1 matching over 7 bases. CDR1 and CDR2 from the germline V gene are MNHNY and SVGAGI (reference sequence). J lost 4 bases, V lost 5 bases, and 4 bases had no gene match. The CDR3 sequence is 13 residues long. CDR3 bases: TGTGCCAGCAGTGACAGGGCTCGCACTGAAGCTTTCTTT. It is translated as CASSDRARTEAFF.

The J gene is TRBJ1-3, the V gene TRBV28; D not resolved. CDR1 and CDR2 (germline): MDHEN, SYDVKM. The V end lost 3 bases, the J end lost 4 bases, and 16 bases lay between the germline ends. The CDR3 sequence is 16 residues long. Written as DNA, the CDR3 is TGTGCCAGCAGTTTGGGCCTTGGTGAGGCGGGAAACACCATATATTTT. This sequence encodes CASSLGLGEAGNTIYF.